The sample holds a few counts of the clone carrying this T cell receptor (beta chain). As yet, its antigen is unknown. The PCR used 60 Vbeta and 13 Jbeta primers. Libraries were prepared by immunoSEQ multiplex PCR; TCRdb keeps only in-frame clonotypes and omits some of them. The sample has 200,000 or so clones, 70% seen once. The data belong to a study of cytomegalovirus exposure and HLA in healthy donors. Study outcomes and limitations: The study labeled about 160 TCR beta chains cytomegalovirus-associated. TCR beta sequences reportedly predicted most subjects' HLA-A and HLA-B alleles accurately. In a later analysis, V- and J-gene trimming of beta chains associated with a DCLRE1C missense variant, replicated independently.

Sequencing used PBMCs. This receptor was obtained from a middle-aged man in good health and CMV-seropositive.

CDR3 nucleotides: TGTGCCATCAGGATCCAGGGGGCGGGTGAGCAGTACTTC. Residues: CAIRIQGAGEQYF. J is TRBJ2-7 and V is TRBV10-3; 8 positions agree with TRBD1. The CDR3 is 13 amino acids. The V gene end was trimmed by 6 bases and the J gene end by 7 bases; junction bases not matched to a gene: 8. The germline gives CDR1 ENHRY, CDR2 SYGVKD.